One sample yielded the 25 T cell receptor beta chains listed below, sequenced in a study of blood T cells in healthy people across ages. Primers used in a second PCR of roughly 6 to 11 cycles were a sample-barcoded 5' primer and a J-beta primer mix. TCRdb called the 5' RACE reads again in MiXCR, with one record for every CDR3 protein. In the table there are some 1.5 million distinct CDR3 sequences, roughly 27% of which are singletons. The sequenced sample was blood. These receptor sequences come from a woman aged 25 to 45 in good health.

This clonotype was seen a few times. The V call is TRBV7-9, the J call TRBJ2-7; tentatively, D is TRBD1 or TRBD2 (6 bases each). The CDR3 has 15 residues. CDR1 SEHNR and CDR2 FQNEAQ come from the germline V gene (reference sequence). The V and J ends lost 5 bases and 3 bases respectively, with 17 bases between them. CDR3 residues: CASSQGGRQVYEQYF. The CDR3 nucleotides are TGTGCCAGCAGCCAAGGGGGGCGACAGGTCTACGAGCAGTACTTC.

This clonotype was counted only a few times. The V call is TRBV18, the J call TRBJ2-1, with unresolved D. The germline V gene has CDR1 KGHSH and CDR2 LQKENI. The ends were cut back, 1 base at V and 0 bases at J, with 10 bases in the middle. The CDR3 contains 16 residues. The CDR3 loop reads CASSPRYLSSYNEQFF. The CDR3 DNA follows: TGTGCCAGCTCACCACGGTACCTGAGCTCCTACAATGAGCAGTTCTTC.

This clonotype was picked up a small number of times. CDR3 loop: CSASAGGIYNEQYF. The CDR3 DNA reads TGCAGTGCTAGTGCCGGGGGCATATACAATGAGCAGTACTTC. The V and J genes are TRBV20-1 and TRBJ2-1; the D gene could be TRBD1 or TRBD2 (6 bases each). The J call is uncertain, as TRBJ2-7 better fits the DNA end. CDR1 is DFQATT, CDR2 SNEGSKA, per germline (reference sequence). This CDR3 is 14 amino acids long.

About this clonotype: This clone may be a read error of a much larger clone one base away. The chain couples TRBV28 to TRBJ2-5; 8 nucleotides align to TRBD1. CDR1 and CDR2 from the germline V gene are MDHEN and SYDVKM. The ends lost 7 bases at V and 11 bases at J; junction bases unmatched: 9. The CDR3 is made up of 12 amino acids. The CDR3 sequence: CASNSDRVSQYF. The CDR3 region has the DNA TGTGCCAGCAATTCGGACAGGGTCTCGCAGTACTTC.

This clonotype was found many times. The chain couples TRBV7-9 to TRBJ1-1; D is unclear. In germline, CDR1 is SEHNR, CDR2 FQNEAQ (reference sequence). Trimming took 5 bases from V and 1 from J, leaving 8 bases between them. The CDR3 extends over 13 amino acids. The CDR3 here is CASSQDANTEAFF. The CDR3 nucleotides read TGTGCCAGCAGCCAGGACGCGAACACTGAAGCTTTCTTT.

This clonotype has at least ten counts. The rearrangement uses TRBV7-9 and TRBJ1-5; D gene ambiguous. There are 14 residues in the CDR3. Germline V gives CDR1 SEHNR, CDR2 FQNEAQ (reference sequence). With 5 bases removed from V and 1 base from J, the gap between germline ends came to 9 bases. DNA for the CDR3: TGTGCCAGCAGCCTTGATACGAGCAATCAGCCCCAGCATTTT. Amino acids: CASSLDTSNQPQHF.

This CDR3 reads CASSPSTGLGYTF. As DNA, the CDR3 is TGTGCCAGCTCACCGTCGACAGGGCTCGGCTACACCTTC. The chain uses TRBV18 and TRBJ1-2; 7 bases are shared with TRBD1. Germline V CDR1 and CDR2: KGHSH, LQKENI. CDR3 size: 13 residues. The J segment lost 8 bases and the V segment lost 3 bases, leaving 6 bases of the junction unmatched.

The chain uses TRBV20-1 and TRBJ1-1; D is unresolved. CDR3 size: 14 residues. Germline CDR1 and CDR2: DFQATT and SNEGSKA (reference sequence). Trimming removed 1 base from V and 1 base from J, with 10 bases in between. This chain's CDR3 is CSARVATGNTEAFF. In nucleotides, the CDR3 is TGCAGTGCTAGAGTGGCGACCGGGAACACTGAAGCTTTCTTT.

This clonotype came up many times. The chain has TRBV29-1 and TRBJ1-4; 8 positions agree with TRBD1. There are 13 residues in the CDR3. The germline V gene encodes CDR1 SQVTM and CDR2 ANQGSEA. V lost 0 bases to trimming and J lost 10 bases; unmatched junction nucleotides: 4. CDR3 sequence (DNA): TGCAGCGTTGAAGAACCAGGGGGCGGAAAACTGTTTTTT. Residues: CSVEEPGGGKLFF.

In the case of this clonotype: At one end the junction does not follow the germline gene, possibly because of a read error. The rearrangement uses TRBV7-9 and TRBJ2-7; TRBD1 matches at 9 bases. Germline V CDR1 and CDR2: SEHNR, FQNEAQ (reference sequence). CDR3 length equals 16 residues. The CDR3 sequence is CVSSLPAGTGTYEQYF. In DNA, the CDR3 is TGTGTCAGCAGCTTGCCCGCCGGGACAGGGACCTACGAGCAGTACTTC.

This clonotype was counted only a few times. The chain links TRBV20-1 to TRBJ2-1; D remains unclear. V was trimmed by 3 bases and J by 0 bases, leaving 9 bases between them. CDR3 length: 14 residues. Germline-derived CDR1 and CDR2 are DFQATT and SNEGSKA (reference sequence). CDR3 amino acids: CSASRRGSYNEQFF. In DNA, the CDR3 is TGCAGTGCTAGTCGGCGAGGCTCCTACAATGAGCAGTTCTTC.

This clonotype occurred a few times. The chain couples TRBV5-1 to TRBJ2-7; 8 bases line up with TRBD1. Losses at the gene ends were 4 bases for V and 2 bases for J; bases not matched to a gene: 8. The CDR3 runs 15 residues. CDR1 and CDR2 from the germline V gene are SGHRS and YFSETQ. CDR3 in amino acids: CASSPRQGPTYEQYF. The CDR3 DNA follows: TGCGCCAGCAGCCCACGACAGGGGCCGACCTACGAGCAGTACTTC.

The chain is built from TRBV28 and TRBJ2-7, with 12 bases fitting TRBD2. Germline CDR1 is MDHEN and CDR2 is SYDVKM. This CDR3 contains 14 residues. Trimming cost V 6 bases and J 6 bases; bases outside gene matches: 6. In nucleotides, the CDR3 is TGTGCCAGCAGAACTGGACTAGCGGGGATCGAGCAGTACTTC. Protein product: CASRTGLAGIEQYF.

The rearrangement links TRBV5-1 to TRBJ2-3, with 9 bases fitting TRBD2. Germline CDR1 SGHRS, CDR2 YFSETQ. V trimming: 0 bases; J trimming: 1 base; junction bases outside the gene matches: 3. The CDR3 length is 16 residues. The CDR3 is CASSLVSGRRTDTQYF. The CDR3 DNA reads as TGCGCCAGCAGCTTGGTGAGCGGGAGGCGCACAGATACGCAGTATTTT.

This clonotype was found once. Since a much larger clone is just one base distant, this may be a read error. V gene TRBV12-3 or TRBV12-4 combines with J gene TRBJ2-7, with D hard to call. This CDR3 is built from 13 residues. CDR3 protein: CAGSIQTTYEQYF. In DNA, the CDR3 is TGTGCCGGCAGTATCCAGACAACCTACGAGCAGTACTTC.

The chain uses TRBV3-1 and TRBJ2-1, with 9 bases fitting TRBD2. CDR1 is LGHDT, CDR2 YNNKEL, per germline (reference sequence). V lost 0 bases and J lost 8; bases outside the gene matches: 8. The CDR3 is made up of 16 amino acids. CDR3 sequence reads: CASSQELAGRFYEQFF. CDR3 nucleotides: TGTGCCAGCAGCCAAGAGCTAGCGGGACGTTTCTATGAGCAGTTCTTC.

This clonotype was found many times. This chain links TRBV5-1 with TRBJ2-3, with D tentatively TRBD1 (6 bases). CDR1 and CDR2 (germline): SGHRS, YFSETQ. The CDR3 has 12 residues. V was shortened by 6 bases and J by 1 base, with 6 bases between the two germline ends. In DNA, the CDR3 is TGCGCCAGCAAGGGGGGCACAGATACGCAGTATTTT. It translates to CASKGGTDTQYF.

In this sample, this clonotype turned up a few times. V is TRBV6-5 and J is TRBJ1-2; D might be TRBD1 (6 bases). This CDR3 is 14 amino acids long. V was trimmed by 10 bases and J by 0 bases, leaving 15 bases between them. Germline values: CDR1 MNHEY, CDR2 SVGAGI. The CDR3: CATTRTAANYGYTF. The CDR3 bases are TGTGCCACCACCCGGACAGCAGCTAACTATGGCTACACCTTC.

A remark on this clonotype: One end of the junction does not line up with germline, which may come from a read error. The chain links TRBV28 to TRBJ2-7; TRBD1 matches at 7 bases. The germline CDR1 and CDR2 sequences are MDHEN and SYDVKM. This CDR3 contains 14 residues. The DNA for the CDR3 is TGTGCCAGCATTCCTGGACAGGCCTCCTACGGGCAGTACTTC. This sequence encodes CASIPGQASYGQYF. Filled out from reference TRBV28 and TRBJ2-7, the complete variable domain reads DVKVTQSSRYLVKRTGEKVFLECVQDMDHENMFWYRQDPGLGLRLIYFSYDVKMKEKGDIPEGYSVSREKKERFSLILESASTNQTSMYLCASIPGQASYGQYFGPGTRLTVT.

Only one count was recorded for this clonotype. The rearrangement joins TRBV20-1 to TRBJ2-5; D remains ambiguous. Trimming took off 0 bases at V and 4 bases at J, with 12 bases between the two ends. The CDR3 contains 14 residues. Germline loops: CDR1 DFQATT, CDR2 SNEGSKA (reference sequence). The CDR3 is CSARDQSARETQYF. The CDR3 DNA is TGCAGTGCTAGAGATCAGTCAGCCCGAGAGACCCAGTACTTC.

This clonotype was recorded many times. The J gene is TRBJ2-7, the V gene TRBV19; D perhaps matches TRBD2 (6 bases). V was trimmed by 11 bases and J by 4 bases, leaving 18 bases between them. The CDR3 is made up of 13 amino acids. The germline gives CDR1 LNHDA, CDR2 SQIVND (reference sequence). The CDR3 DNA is TGTGCCGCGGGGCAGGGATTTGGTTACGAGCAGTACTTC. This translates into CAAGQGFGYEQYF.

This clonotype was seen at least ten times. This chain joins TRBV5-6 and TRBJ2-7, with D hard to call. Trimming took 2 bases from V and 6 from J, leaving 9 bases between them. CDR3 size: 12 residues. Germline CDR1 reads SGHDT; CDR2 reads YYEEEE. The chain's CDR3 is CASSFRLSEQYF. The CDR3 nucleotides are TGTGCCAGCAGCTTCCGATTATCCGAGCAGTACTTC. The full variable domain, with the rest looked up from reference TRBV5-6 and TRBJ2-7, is DAGVTQSPTHLIKTRGQQVTLRCSPKSGHDTVSWYQQALGQGPQFIFQYYEEEERQRGNFPDRFSGHQFPNYSSELNVNALLLGDSALYLCASSFRLSEQYFGPGTRLTVT.

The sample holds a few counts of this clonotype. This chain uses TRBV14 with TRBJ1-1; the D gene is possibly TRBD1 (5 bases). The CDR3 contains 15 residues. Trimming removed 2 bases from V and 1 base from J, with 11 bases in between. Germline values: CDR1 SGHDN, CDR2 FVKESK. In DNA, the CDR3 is TGTGCCAGCAGCCAACCTCGACAGAAGAACACTGAAGCTTTCTTT. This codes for CASSQPRQKNTEAFF.

The CDR3 loop is CASMGQGPPHGYTF. The CDR3 bases are TGTGCCAGCATGGGACAGGGACCACCCCATGGCTACACCTTC. This chain links TRBV12-3 or TRBV12-4 with TRBJ1-2; 9 bases map to TRBD1. The CDR3 has 14 residues. V gave up 7 bases and J gave up 6 bases; unmatched junction bases: 9.

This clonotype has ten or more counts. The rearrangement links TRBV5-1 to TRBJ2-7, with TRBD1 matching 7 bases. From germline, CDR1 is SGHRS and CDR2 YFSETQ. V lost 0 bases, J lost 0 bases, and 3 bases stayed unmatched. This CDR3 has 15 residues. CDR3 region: CASSLADRSSYEQYF. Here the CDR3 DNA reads TGCGCCAGCAGCTTGGCGGACAGGAGCTCCTACGAGCAGTACTTC.